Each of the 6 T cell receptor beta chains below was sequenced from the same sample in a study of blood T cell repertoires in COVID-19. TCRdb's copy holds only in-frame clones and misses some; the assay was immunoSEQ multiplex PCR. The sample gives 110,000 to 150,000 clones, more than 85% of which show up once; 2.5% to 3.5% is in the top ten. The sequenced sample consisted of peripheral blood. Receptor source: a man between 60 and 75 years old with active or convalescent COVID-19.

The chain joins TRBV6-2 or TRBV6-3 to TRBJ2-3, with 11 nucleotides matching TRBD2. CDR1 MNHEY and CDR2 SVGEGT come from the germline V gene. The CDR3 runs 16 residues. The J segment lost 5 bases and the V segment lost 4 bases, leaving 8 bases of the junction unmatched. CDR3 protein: CASSSHSGGEEDTQYF. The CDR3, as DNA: TGTGCCAGCAGTTCCCATAGCGGGGGGGAGGAAGATACGCAGTATTTT.

CDR3 residues: CATSRGYDTEAFF. The DNA for the CDR3 is TGTGCCACCAGCAGAGGCTACGACACTGAAGCTTTCTTT. The rearrangement links TRBV15 to TRBJ1-1, with D hard to call. This CDR3 has 13 residues. From germline, CDR1 is LNHNV and CDR2 YYDKDF (reference sequence). V lost 1 base and J lost 3, with 6 bases in between.

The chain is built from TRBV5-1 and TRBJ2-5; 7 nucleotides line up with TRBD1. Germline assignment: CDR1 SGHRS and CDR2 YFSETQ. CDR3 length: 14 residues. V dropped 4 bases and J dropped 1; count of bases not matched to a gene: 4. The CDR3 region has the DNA TGCGCCAGCAGCCCGGGACAGATCCAAGAGACCCAGTACTTC. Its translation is CASSPGQIQETQYF.

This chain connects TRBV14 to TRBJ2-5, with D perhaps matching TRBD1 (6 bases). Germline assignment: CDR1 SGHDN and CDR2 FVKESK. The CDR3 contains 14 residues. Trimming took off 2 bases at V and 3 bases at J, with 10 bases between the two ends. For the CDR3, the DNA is TGTGCCAGCAGCCAAATAAAGGGGGAAGAGACCCAGTACTTC. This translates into CASSQIKGEETQYF.

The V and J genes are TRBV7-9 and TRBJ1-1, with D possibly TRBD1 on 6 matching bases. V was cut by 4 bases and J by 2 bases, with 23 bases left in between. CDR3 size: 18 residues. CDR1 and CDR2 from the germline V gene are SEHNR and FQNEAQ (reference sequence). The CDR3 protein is CASSSPPGSLGANTEAFF. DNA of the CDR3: TGTGCCAGCAGCTCGCCGCCTGGCTCCCTGGGGGCAAACACTGAAGCTTTCTTT.

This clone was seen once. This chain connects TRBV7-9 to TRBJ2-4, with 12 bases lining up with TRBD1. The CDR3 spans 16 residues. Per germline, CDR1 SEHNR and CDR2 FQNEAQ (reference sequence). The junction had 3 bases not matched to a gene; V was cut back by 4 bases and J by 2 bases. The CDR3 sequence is CASSSWDRGPKNIQYF. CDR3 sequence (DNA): TGTGCCAGCAGCTCCTGGGACAGGGGGCCCAAAAACATTCAGTACTTC.